This T cell receptor (beta chain) was captured in a study of T-cell reconstitution after alpha-beta-depleted transplantation in children. This clonotype was found many times. Antigen specificity is unknown. Unique molecular identifiers featured in how the TCRbeta library was prepared. Each CDR3 protein is one row after TCRdb ran MiXCR on the PCR reads. Of 45,000 to 55,000 distinct CDR3 sequences in the sample, nearly 9.5% are singletons; the top ten hold roughly 28%. The V end lost 0 bases, the J end lost 6 bases, and 12 bases lay between the germline ends. The length of the CDR3 is 14 residues. CDR1 SGHRS and CDR2 YFSETQ come from the germline V gene. Study outcomes and limitations: It was surviving recipient T cells and thymic progenitors that gave some patients high TCRbeta diversity at day 60. T-cell counts and diversity at one year post-transplant came mainly from newly produced T cells. Several hundred expanded graft clones reportedly gave rise to the alpha-beta T cells present about two months after transplant.

The source is a male patient aged 2 to 10 who had a stem cell transplant for chronic granulomatous disease, so the T cells may come from the graft donor. The V and J genes are TRBV5-1 and TRBJ1-1, with D possibly matching TRBD1 (6 bases). The sample in question was PBMCs, mostly from graft donor cells, obtained 60 days after TCRalphabeta/CD19-depleted stem cell transplant. CDR3 sequence: CASSLGPGASEAFF. CDR3 sequence (DNA): TGCGCCAGCAGCTTGGGTCCGGGGGCCTCTGAAGCTTTCTTT.